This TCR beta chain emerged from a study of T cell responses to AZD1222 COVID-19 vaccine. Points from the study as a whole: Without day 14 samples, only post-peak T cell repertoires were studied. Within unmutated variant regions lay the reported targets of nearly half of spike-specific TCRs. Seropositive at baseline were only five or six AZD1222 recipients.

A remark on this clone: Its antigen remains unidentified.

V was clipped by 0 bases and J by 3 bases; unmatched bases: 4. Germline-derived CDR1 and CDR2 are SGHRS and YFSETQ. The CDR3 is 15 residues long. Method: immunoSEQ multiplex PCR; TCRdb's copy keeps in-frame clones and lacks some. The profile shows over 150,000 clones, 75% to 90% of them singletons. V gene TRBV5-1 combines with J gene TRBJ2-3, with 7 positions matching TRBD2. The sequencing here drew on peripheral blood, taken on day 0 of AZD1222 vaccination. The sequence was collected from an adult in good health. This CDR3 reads CASSLVREPTDTQYF. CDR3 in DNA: TGCGCCAGCAGCTTGGTGCGGGAGCCAACAGATACGCAGTATTTT.